The 32 T cell receptor beta chains below were found in one sample sequenced in a study of PD-1 blockade in classical Hodgkin lymphoma. Time point defined: cycle 4 day 1 (C4D1), after less than 7 weeks of nivolumab. With no exception, relapse followed autologous stem cell transplantation in all patients, and brentuximab vedotin exposure varied. The repertoire was sequenced with immunoSEQ multiplex PCR; TCRdb's copy has only in-frame clones and lacks some. This sample yields approximately 93,000 clones, of which roughly 78% are seen a single time; about 9.4% belongs to the top ten. The input for sequencing was peripheral blood mononuclear cells (PBMCs), taken before the fourth cycle of nivolumab. Every receptor here comes from a human donor with classical Hodgkin lymphoma.

DNA of the CDR3: TGTGCCAGCAGTTACTCGCCAACCACAGATACGCAGTATTTT. Translation: CASSYSPTTDTQYF. The V and J genes are TRBV6-5 and TRBJ2-3; D remains ambiguous. Trimming took off 0 bases at V and 2 bases at J, with 6 bases between the two ends. The CDR3 extends over 14 amino acids. CDR1 and CDR2 from the germline V gene are MNHEY and SVGAGI.

This clone was detected a few times. The gene calls are TRBV5-1 and TRBJ2-7; 8 bases are a match to TRBD1. Germline V gene data show CDR1 as SGHRS and CDR2 as YFSETQ. V shed 0 bases, J shed 4 bases, and the junction held 3 bases outside the gene matches. The CDR3 covers 14 residues. CDR3 loop: CASSLGTGFYEQYF. For the CDR3, the DNA is TGCGCCAGCAGCTTGGGGACAGGGTTTTACGAGCAGTACTTC.

V and J are TRBV6-6 and TRBJ1-5; D is ambiguous. CDR3 size: 13 residues. Trimming took off 5 bases at V and 6 bases at J, with 11 bases between the two ends. In germline, CDR1 is MNHNY, CDR2 SVGAGI (reference sequence). CDR3 DNA sequence: TGTGCCAGCAGTCGATGGGCCGGTCAGCCCCAGCATTTT. This gives the protein CASSRWAGQPQHF.

This rearrangement joins TRBV6-5 to TRBJ2-7; the D gene is possibly TRBD2 (6 bases). This CDR3 is built from 15 residues. The germline CDR1 and CDR2 sequences are MNHEY and SVGAGI. Trimming pared 4 bases from V and 3 bases from J, leaving 16 bases between. The CDR3 is CASSLVSGGGYEQYF. The CDR3 bases are TGTGCCAGCAGTTTAGTGTCCGGGGGTGGCTACGAGCAGTACTTC.

This clone appeared a few times. The V gene is TRBV6-6, the J gene TRBJ1-5, with D perhaps matching TRBD1 (5 bases). Trimming left V 1 base short and J 3 bases short, with 10 bases between. CDR3 length: 15 amino acids. CDR1 and CDR2 (germline): MNHNY, SVGAGI (reference sequence). The CDR3 DNA is TGTGCCAGCAGTTACTGGGGGGGGAACAATCAGCCCCAGCATTTT. This codes for CASSYWGGNNQPQHF.

The CDR3 DNA reads TGTGCCAGCAGTTACAGTGTCGGGAGTCAGCCCCAGCATTTT. Amino acids: CASSYSVGSQPQHF. The rearrangement uses TRBV6-6 and TRBJ1-5; D not resolved. CDR1 and CDR2 from the germline V gene are MNHNY and SVGAGI (reference sequence). This CDR3 has 14 amino acids. V was cut by 2 bases and J by 6 bases, with 11 bases left in between.

The V gene is TRBV6-5, the J gene TRBJ1-1; no firm D call. Germline V gives CDR1 MNHEY, CDR2 SVGAGI. Trimming took off 6 bases at V and 4 bases at J, with 18 bases between the two ends. This CDR3 has 15 amino acids. CDR3 loop: CASRGGGWARTEAFF. The CDR3 nucleotides are TGTGCCAGCAGGGGTGGAGGCTGGGCCCGCACTGAAGCTTTCTTT.

The rearrangement uses TRBV7-9 and TRBJ1-3; D remains ambiguous. Between the trimmed V and J ends, which lost 9 bases and 8 bases, there was a span of 20 bases. CDR3 size: 14 residues. Germline V gives CDR1 SEHNR, CDR2 FQNEAQ (reference sequence). The CDR3 DNA reads as TGTGCCAGTCTGAGGGCCGGATCTAAACACACCATATATTTT. Its translation: CASLRAGSKHTIYF. Complete variable domain (other parts from reference TRBV7-9 and TRBJ1-3): DTGVSQNPRHKITKRGQNVTFRCDPISEHNRLYWYRQTLGQGPEFLTYFQNEAQLEKSRLLSDRFSAERPKGSFSTLEIQRTEQGDSAMYLCASLRAGSKHTIYFGEGSWLTVV.

The sample holds a few counts of this clone. The chain is built from TRBV10-3 and TRBJ2-2; D ambiguous. Germline V gives CDR1 ENHRY, CDR2 SYGVKD. This CDR3 spans 13 amino acids. V shed 6 bases and J shed 3 bases, with 8 bases lying between them. The DNA of the CDR3 is TGTGCCATCAGGGCAATGTACACCGGGGAGCTGTTTTTT. This encodes CAIRAMYTGELFF.

The chain has TRBV7-2 and TRBJ2-2; no definite D call. In germline, CDR1 is SGHTA, CDR2 FQGNSA. V gave up 6 bases and J gave up 5 bases, with 10 bases separating them. CDR3 length equals 13 residues. CDR3 DNA sequence: TGTGCCAGCAGAGCCTCTTGGACCGGGGAGCTGTTTTTT. It yields the protein CASRASWTGELFF. Together with reference TRBV7-2 and TRBJ2-2, the CDR3 gives the full variable domain: GAGVSQSPSNKVTEKGKDVELRCDPISGHTALYWYRQSLGQGLEFLIYFQGNSAPDKSGLPSDRFSAERTGGSVSTLTIQRTQQEDSAVYLCASRASWTGELFFGEGSRLTVL.

As for this clone: Likely a read error: the CDR3 ends without its conserved phenylalanine or tryptophan. No DNA is shown, since the ends of the CDR3 on it are uncertain; the CDR3 is the one TCRdb lists. The gene calls are TRBV5-8 and TRBJ2-7. CDR1 and CDR2 from the germline V gene are SGHTS and YDEGEE. The CDR3 region is 12 residues in length, termini included. The CDR3 reads CASSLTLRDLNS.

As DNA, the CDR3 is TGTGCCAGCAGTCCCCCCTCGACAGGGAACTATGGCTACACCTTC. Encoded protein: CASSPPSTGNYGYTF. The V gene is TRBV6-5, the J gene TRBJ1-2, with 7 bases identical to TRBD1. CDR1 is MNHEY, CDR2 SVGAGI, per germline. Trimming took 5 bases from V and 2 from J; bases not matched to a gene: 8. The CDR3 spans 15 residues.

The chain joins TRBV5-4 to TRBJ2-5, with TRBD1 as a possible D gene (6 bases). The CDR3 loop spans 14 amino acids. V was clipped by 3 bases and J by 3 bases, with 12 bases between them. CDR1 is SGHNT and CDR2 is YYREEE in the germline V gene (reference sequence). Here the CDR3 reads CASSYWTAEETQYF. The DNA of the CDR3 is TGTGCCAGCAGCTACTGGACAGCCGAAGAGACCCAGTACTTC. Supplemented by reference TRBV5-4 and TRBJ2-5, the full variable domain reads ETGVTQSPTHLIKTRGQQVTLRCSSQSGHNTVSWYQQALGQGPQFIFQYYREEENGRGNFPPRFSGLQFPNYSSELNVNALELDDSALYLCASSYWTAEETQYFGPGTRLLVL.

The chain couples TRBV11-2 to TRBJ1-2, with D perhaps matching TRBD1 (6 bases). The V end was cut by 1 base, the J end by 4 bases, with 7 bases between. This CDR3 spans 13 amino acids. The germline V gene has CDR1 SGHAT and CDR2 FQNNGV. This chain's CDR3 is CASSLAGVYGYTF. Written as DNA, the CDR3 is TGTGCCAGCAGCTTAGCAGGGGTCTATGGCTACACCTTC.

V is TRBV5-1 and J is TRBJ1-5, with TRBD1 matching 10 bases. Germline assignment: CDR1 SGHRS and CDR2 YFSETQ. The J segment lost 4 bases and the V segment lost 4 bases, leaving 2 bases of the junction unmatched. The CDR3 is 14 residues long. Here the CDR3 reads CASSAGQGNQPQHF. The CDR3 DNA is TGCGCCAGCAGCGCGGGACAGGGGAATCAGCCCCAGCATTTT.

The chain links TRBV10-3 to TRBJ2-1; 11 nucleotides match TRBD2. Trimming took 3 bases from V and 8 from J; bases not matched to a gene: 6. Germline values: CDR1 ENHRY, CDR2 SYGVKD. The CDR3 is 15 residues long. The CDR3 here is CAISDLAGGPYEQFF. The DNA of the CDR3 is TGTGCCATCAGTGACTTAGCGGGAGGGCCGTATGAGCAGTTCTTC.

The V gene is TRBV6-5, the J gene TRBJ1-5; no clear D gene. CDR1 and CDR2 (germline): MNHEY, SVGAGI. V was shortened by 5 bases and J by 0 bases, with 11 bases between the two germline ends. The CDR3 loop spans 15 amino acids. The CDR3: CASSNHMYSNQPQHF. CDR3 in DNA: TGTGCCAGCAGTAACCATATGTATAGCAATCAGCCCCAGCATTTT.

The chain couples TRBV6-5 to TRBJ2-7; D remains unclear. Trimming left V 5 bases short and J 7 bases short, with 9 bases between. The CDR3 has 11 residues. CDR1 is MNHEY, CDR2 SVGAGI, per germline. In nucleotides, the CDR3 is TGTGCCAGCAGTAACCCCTGGGAGCAGTACTTC. This encodes CASSNPWEQYF.

The chain employs TRBV29-1 and TRBJ2-5; no firm D call. CDR1 is SQVTM, CDR2 ANQGSEA, per germline. The V end was cut by 2 bases, the J end by 7 bases, with 11 bases between. The CDR3 spans 12 residues. Written as DNA, the CDR3 is TGCAGCGTTGAAAAAGGTTGGGGGACCCAGTACTTC. Its translation is CSVEKGWGTQYF. The variable domain in full, with the rest retrieved from reference TRBV29-1 and TRBJ2-5, is SAVISQKPSRDICQRGTSLTIQCQVDSQVTMMFWYRQQPGQSLTLIATANQGSEATYESGFVIDKFPISRPNLTFSTLTVSNMSPEDSSIYLCSVEKGWGTQYFGPGTRLLVL.

As DNA, the CDR3 is TGTGCCAGCAGCCAGGGGACAGGGGGCACCGGCGAGCCCCAGCATTTT. Amino acid sequence: CASSQGTGGTGEPQHF. The chain combines TRBV4-2 with TRBJ1-5; 12 bases align to TRBD1. Per germline, CDR1 LGHNA and CDR2 YNFKEQ. The CDR3 is made up of 16 amino acids. With V trimmed by 3 bases and J by 8 bases, 8 bases remained unmatched.

This clone showed up just once. The chain carries TRBV6-5 and TRBJ1-2; the D gene is possibly TRBD1 (5 bases). V lost 1 base to trimming and J lost 4 bases, with 16 bases between them. Germline loops: CDR1 MNHEY, CDR2 SVGAGI. This CDR3 has 16 residues. CDR3 residues: CASSYLSRVLLYGYTF. In DNA form, the CDR3 reads TGTGCCAGCAGTTACTTATCCAGGGTATTGCTCTATGGCTACACCTTC.

Ten or more counts support this clone. Written as DNA, the CDR3 is TGTGCCAGCAGCATCCGGGACTGGCTCTACAATGAGCAGTTCTTC. Its translation: CASSIRDWLYNEQFF. The rearrangement uses TRBV13 and TRBJ2-1; the D gene is possibly TRBD2 (6 bases). CDR3 length equals 15 residues. CDR1 PRHDT and CDR2 FYEKMQ come from the germline V gene (reference sequence). Deletions cut 5 bases from V and 3 bases from J, with 14 bases between.

The chain combines TRBV6-5 with TRBJ2-7; perhaps TRBD2 as D (6 bases). V was shortened by 6 bases and J by 6 bases, with 15 bases between the two germline ends. The CDR3 has 13 amino acids. The germline V gene encodes CDR1 MNHEY and CDR2 SVGAGI. CDR3 coding DNA: TGTGCCAGCAGAGGCAGGGCGGGGAGCGAGCAGTACTTC. This sequence encodes CASRGRAGSEQYF.

The rearrangement uses TRBV5-1 and TRBJ2-4; 8 bases align to TRBD2. Trimming at V came to 4 bases and at J to 6 bases, leaving 3 bases not matched to a gene. The CDR3 sequence is 13 residues long. The germline V gene encodes CDR1 SGHRS and CDR2 YFSETQ. CDR3 sequence reads: CASSPGGRNIQYF. The CDR3 DNA sequence: TGCGCCAGCAGCCCGGGAGGGAGAAACATTCAGTACTTC.

The chain combines TRBV5-1 with TRBJ1-4; 7 bases match TRBD1. There are 14 residues in the CDR3. Looked up from germline, CDR1 is SGHRS and CDR2 is YFSETQ. The J segment lost 6 bases and the V segment lost 3 bases, leaving 5 bases of the junction unmatched. The CDR3 sequence is CASSSYRGDEKLFF. As DNA, the CDR3 is TGCGCCAGCAGCTCCTACAGGGGAGATGAAAAACTGTTTTTT.

J is TRBJ2-7 and V is TRBV5-1; D is possibly TRBD2 (5 bases). Looked up from germline, CDR1 is SGHRS and CDR2 is YFSETQ. The length of the CDR3 is 14 residues. V lost 0 bases to trimming and J lost 2 bases, with 9 bases between them. Here the CDR3 reads CASSLAGEPYEQYF. In DNA form, the CDR3 reads TGCGCCAGCAGCTTGGCCGGGGAGCCCTACGAGCAGTACTTC.

The chain is built from TRBV4-2 and TRBJ2-3, with D possibly being TRBD2 (6 bases). The germline V gene has CDR1 LGHNA and CDR2 YNFKEQ. Trimming removed 4 bases from V and 5 bases from J, with 19 bases in between. This CDR3 comprises 16 residues. The CDR3 sequence is CASSRRGGDGGDTQYF. CDR3 coding DNA: TGTGCCAGCAGCCGCCGCGGAGGGGATGGTGGAGATACGCAGTATTTT.

This CDR3 reads CASSYQRRETQYF. CDR3 in DNA: TGTGCCAGCAGTTACCAGAGGCGGGAGACCCAGTACTTC. This rearrangement joins TRBV6-5 to TRBJ2-5; unclear D gene. Trimming left V 2 bases short and J 5 bases short, with 9 bases between. Per the germline V gene, CDR1 is MNHEY and CDR2 is SVGAGI. CDR3 length equals 13 residues.

As to this clone: The sample holds other DNA sequences that translate to the same CDR3. The chain employs TRBV7-3 and TRBJ1-2; TRBD1 aligns across 8 bases. The CDR3 totals 13 residues. V shed 5 bases and J 6 bases; nucleotides not matched to a gene: 5. CDR1 is SGHTA, CDR2 FQGTGA, per germline. The CDR3 coding sequence is TGTGCCAGCAGCCCACAGGGGGGTAATGGCTACACCTTC. Protein sequence: CASSPQGGNGYTF.

The chain couples TRBV6-1 to TRBJ2-7, with 9 bases lining up with TRBD1. CDR1 is MNHNS and CDR2 is SASEGT in the germline V gene. The CDR3 consists of 14 residues. J was trimmed by 9 bases and V by 10 bases; bases with no gene match: 16. This CDR3 is CATRTGAARSGQYF. In DNA form, the CDR3 reads TGTGCCACTAGGACAGGGGCTGCACGGAGCGGGCAGTACTTC.

This chain joins TRBV10-3 and TRBJ1-1, with 11 bases fitting TRBD1. Trimming cost V 4 bases and J 4 bases; bases outside gene matches: 5. Per germline, CDR1 ENHRY and CDR2 SYGVKD. The CDR3 length is 15 residues. The CDR3 sequence: CAISGTGGAGTEAFF. The CDR3 nucleotides are TGTGCCATCAGTGGGACAGGGGGCGCGGGCACTGAAGCTTTCTTT.

This chain uses TRBV7-3 with TRBJ2-5, with D possibly called TRBD1 or TRBD2 (5 bases each). V was pared by 5 bases and J by 4 bases, with 17 bases between. Germline-derived CDR1 and CDR2 are SGHTA and FQGTGA. This CDR3 has 15 residues. The CDR3 spells CASSPTGTNLETQYF. The CDR3 bases are TGTGCCAGCAGCCCAACCGGGACCAACTTAGAGACCCAGTACTTC.